Below, 8 T cell receptor beta chains from the same sample are listed, as sequenced in a study of CD8 T cells in ankylosing spondylitis. TCRdb analysed the 5' RACE reads with MiXCR anew, one entry per CDR3 protein. The sample yields 200,000 or so distinct CDR3 sequences, 13% seen once. Source material: blood, either unsorted or a sorted T cell fraction (not recorded which). The receptor set was obtained from a female donor with ankylosing spondylitis or in good health (not recorded which).

This clonotype was seen ten or more times. V usage is TRBV5-1 and J usage is TRBJ2-5; the D is unclear. CDR3 length: 13 residues. The V end was cut by 5 bases, the J end by 1 base, with 9 bases between. Germline CDR1 reads SGHRS; CDR2 reads YFSETQ. The CDR3 DNA reads as TGCGCCAGCAGAGACGGAACCCAAGAGACCCAGTACTTC. Translation: CASRDGTQETQYF.

This clonotype was seen repeatedly, ten times or more. CDR3 in amino acids: CASSLRQGRYEQYF. CDR3 bases: TGTGCCAGCAGCTTAAGACAGGGGAGGTACGAGCAGTACTTC. The chain is built from TRBV12-3 or TRBV12-4 and TRBJ2-7, with 8 positions matching TRBD1. Trimming removed 6 bases from V and 4 bases from J; junction bases left unmatched: 8. The CDR3 is 14 residues long.

This clonotype was counted many times. V gene TRBV12-3 or TRBV12-4 combines with J gene TRBJ2-2; D is perhaps TRBD1 or TRBD2 (5 bases each). Trimming cost V 4 bases and J 8 bases, with 17 bases left between them. This CDR3 has 15 amino acids. The CDR3 nucleotides read TGTGCCAGCAGTTCGGGGACCAGGATACGGGGGGAGCTGTTTTTT. The encoded protein is CASSSGTRIRGELFF.

This clonotype is large in the sample. DNA of the CDR3: TGTGCCAGCAGCTCTGCAACCGGGAATGAGCAGTTCTTC. Translated, it gives CASSSATGNEQFF. The rearrangement uses TRBV7-2 and TRBJ2-1; D is undetermined. Germline CDR1 and CDR2: SGHTA and FQGNSA. The CDR3 is made up of 13 amino acids. The V and J ends lost 4 bases and 7 bases respectively, with 11 bases between them.

This clonotype was detected only a few times. In DNA form, the CDR3 reads TGTGCCAGCAGCCCCAGTGGGGGAGTGAACAATGAGCAGTTCTTC. Protein: CASSPSGGVNNEQFF. This chain uses TRBV7-9 with TRBJ2-1; either TRBD1 or TRBD2 may supply D (5 bases each). The germline V gene encodes CDR1 SEHNR and CDR2 FQNEAQ (reference sequence). Trimming removed 5 bases from V and 5 bases from J, with 16 bases in between. The CDR3 covers 15 residues.

This clonotype came up a few times. The chain is built from TRBV29-1 and TRBJ2-7; 8 bases agree with TRBD1. CDR3 size: 11 residues. V shed 6 bases, J shed 6 bases, and the junction held 4 bases outside the gene matches. Germline loops: CDR1 SQVTM, CDR2 ANQGSEA. The CDR3 region has the DNA TGCAGCGTCCGCAGGGGGCGCGAGCAGTACTTC. Translating gives CSVRRGREQYF.

The sample holds many counts of this clonotype. This sequence joins TRBV24-1 and TRBJ1-3, with D unresolved. The CDR3 contains 13 residues. V was clipped by 10 bases and J by 0 bases, with 9 bases between them. CDR1 KGHDR and CDR2 SFDVKD come from the germline V gene. DNA for the CDR3: TGTGCCACGCAGAGGGCCTCTGGAAACACCATATATTTT. Protein product: CATQRASGNTIYF.

This clonotype was observed a handful of times. CDR3 coding DNA: TGTGCCAGCAGCACGATGGGGCAGGGCCATCGGAAGAGCAATCAGCCCCAGCATTTT. Protein product: CASSTMGQGHRKSNQPQHF. The rearrangement links TRBV7-3 to TRBJ1-5; D may be TRBD1 (5 bases). This CDR3 spans 19 amino acids. CDR1 is SGHTA, CDR2 FQGTGA, per germline. Trimming left V 5 bases short and J 1 base short, with 24 bases between. Variable domain in full (rest from reference TRBV7-3 and TRBJ1-5): GAGVSQTPSNKVTEKGKYVELRCDPISGHTALYWYRQSLGQGPEFLIYFQGTGAADDSGLPNDRFFAVRPEGSVSTLKIQRTERGDSAVYLCASSTMGQGHRKSNQPQHFGDGTRLSIL.